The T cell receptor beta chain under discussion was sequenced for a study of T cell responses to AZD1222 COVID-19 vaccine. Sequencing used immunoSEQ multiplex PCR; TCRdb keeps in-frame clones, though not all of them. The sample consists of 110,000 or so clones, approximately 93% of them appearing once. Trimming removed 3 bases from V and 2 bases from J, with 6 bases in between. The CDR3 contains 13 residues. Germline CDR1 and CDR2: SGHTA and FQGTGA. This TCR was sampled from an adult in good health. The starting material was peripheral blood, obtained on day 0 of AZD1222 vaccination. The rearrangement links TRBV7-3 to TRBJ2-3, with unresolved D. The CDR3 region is CASSFGFTDTQYF. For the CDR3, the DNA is TGTGCCAGCAGCTTCGGATTCACAGATACGCAGTATTTT.